Described below is a single T cell receptor beta chain sequence and its context. What it recognizes is unknown. This sample was taken from a study of identical twins. V was clipped by 5 bases and J by 2 bases; unmatched bases: 12. Germline CDR1 is DFQATT and CDR2 is SNEGSKA (reference sequence). This CDR3 region has 17 residues. Findings and limits, study-wide: Surplus twin overlap in beta out-of-frame sequences was less pronounced. Models underpredicted monozygotic twin sharing of out-of-frame TCR alpha. Reduced insertions were recorded for abundant cord blood beta clonotypes, with no such pattern in memory repertoires.

TCRdb processed the 5' RACE reads anew with MiXCR; each CDR3 protein has one entry. The sample consists of over 200,000 distinct CDR3 sequences, roughly a tenth of them appearing once. The receptor was isolated from a man aged 45 to 65 in good health. The sequencing sample was made of memory T cells sorted from blood. This chain uses TRBV20-1 with TRBJ2-7; 13 bases are shared with TRBD2. This chain's CDR3 is CSAGTFDGTSGTYEQYF. The CDR3 region has the DNA TGCAGTGCTGGCACCTTCGACGGGACTAGCGGGACCTACGAGCAGTACTTC.